The sequence of this T cell receptor beta chain was determined in a study of cytomegalovirus exposure and HLA in healthy donors. Study-wide points: Researchers reported in a later analysis that a missense DCLRE1C variant was tied to TCR beta V- and J-gene trimming.

Details on this clone: The antigen is undetermined.

The CDR3 is 14 residues long. Between the trimmed V and J ends, which lost 6 bases and 6 bases, there was a span of 15 bases. The germline V gene has CDR1 MGHDK and CDR2 SYGVNS. The study ran its PCR with 60 Vbeta and 13 Jbeta primers. The method was immunoSEQ multiplex PCR; TCRdb's version includes in-frame clones alone and lacks a portion of them. Among over 100,000 clones listed, roughly four fifths were seen once. The sample consisted of PBMCs. V and J are TRBV25-1 and TRBJ2-1; D is perhaps TRBD2 (6 bases). This receptor was identified in a woman aged 25 to 39 in good health and CMV-seropositive. CDR3 DNA: TGTGCCAGCAGCCGCGGGGTGGCCGTCAATGAGCAGTTCTTC. Encoded protein: CASSRGVAVNEQFF.